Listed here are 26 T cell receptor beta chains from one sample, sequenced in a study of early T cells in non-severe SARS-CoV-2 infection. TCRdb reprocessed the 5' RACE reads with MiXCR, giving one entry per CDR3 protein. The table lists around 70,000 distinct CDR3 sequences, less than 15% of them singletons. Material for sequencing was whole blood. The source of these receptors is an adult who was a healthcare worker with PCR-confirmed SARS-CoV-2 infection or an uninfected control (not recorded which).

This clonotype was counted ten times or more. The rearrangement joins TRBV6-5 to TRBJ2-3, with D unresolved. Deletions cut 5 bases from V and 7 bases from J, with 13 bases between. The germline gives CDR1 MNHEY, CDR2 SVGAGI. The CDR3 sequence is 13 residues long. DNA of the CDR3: TGTGCCAGCAGTCCCGGAAGCTCAAATACGCAGTATTTT. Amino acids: CASSPGSSNTQYF.

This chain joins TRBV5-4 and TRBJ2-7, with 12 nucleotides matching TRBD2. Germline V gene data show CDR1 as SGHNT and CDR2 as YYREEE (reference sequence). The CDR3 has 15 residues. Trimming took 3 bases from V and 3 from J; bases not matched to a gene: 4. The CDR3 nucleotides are TGTGCCAGCAGCTCGGGACTAGCGGGCTTCTACGAGCAGTACTTC. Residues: CASSSGLAGFYEQYF.

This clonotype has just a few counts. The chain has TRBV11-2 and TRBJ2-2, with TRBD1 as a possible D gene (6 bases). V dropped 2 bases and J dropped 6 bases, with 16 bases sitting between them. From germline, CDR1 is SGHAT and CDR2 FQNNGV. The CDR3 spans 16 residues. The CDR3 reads CASSLIGQKGAGELFF. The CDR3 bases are TGTGCCAGCAGCTTAATCGGACAGAAAGGCGCCGGGGAGCTGTTTTTT.

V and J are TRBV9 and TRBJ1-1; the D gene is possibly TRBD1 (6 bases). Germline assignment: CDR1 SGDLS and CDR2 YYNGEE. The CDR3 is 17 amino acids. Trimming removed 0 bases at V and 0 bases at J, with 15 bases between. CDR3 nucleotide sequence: TGTGCCAGCAGCGTAGGCAGGGGCGAATTCATGAACACTGAAGCTTTCTTT. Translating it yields CASSVGRGEFMNTEAFF.

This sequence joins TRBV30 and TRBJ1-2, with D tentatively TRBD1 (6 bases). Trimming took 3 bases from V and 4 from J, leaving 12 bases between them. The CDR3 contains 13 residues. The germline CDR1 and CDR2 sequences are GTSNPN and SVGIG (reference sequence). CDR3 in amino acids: CAWSTGGLYGYTF. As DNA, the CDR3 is TGTGCCTGGAGCACGGGGGGCCTCTATGGCTACACCTTC.

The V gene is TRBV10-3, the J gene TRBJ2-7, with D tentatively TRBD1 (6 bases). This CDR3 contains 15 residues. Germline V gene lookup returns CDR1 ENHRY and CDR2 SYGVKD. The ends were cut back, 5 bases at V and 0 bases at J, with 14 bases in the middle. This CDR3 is CAISSTGHDSYEQYF. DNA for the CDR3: TGTGCCATCAGTTCTACGGGACATGACTCCTACGAGCAGTACTTC.

CDR3 amino acids: CASSSSGVSGNTIYF. DNA for the CDR3: TGTGCCAGCAGTTCGTCAGGGGTTTCCGGAAACACCATATATTTT. The gene calls are TRBV27 and TRBJ1-3, with D perhaps TRBD1 (6 bases). Germline CDR1 reads MNHEY; CDR2 reads SMNVEV (reference sequence). This CDR3 has 15 amino acids. V lost 4 bases and J 4 bases, leaving 14 bases between the germline ends.

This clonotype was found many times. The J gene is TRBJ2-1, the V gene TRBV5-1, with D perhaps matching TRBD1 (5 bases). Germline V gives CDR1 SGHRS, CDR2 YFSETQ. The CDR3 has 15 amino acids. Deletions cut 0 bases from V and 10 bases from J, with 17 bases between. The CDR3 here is CASSLAGQGPEEQFF. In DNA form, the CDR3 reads TGCGCCAGCAGCTTGGCAGGTCAGGGCCCGGAGGAGCAGTTCTTC.

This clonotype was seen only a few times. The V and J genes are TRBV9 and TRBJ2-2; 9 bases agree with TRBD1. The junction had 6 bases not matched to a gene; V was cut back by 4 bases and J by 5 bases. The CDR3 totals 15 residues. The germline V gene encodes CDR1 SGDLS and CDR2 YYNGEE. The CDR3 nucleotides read TGTGCCAGCAGCCGGACAGGGGAGGATACCGGGGAGCTGTTTTTT. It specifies CASSRTGEDTGELFF. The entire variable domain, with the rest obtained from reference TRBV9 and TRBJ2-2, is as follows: DSGVTQTPKHLITATGQRVTLRCSPRSGDLSVYWYQQSLDQGLQFLIQYYNGEERAKGNILERFSAQQFPDLHSELNLSSLELGDSALYFCASSRTGEDTGELFFGEGSRLTVL.

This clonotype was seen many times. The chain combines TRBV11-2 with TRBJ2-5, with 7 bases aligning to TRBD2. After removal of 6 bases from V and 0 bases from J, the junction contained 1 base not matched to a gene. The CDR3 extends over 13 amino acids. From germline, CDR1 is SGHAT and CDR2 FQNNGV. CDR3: CASRGTNQETQYF. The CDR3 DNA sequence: TGTGCCAGCAGGGGGACTAACCAAGAGACCCAGTACTTC.

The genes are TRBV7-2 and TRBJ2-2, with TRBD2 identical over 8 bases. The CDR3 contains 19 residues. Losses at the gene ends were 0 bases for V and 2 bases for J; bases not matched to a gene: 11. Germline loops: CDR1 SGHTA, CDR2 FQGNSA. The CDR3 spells CASSLAPGGPTANTGELFF. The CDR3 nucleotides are TGTGCCAGCAGCTTAGCGCCGGGGGGGCCGACCGCCAACACCGGGGAGCTGTTTTTT.

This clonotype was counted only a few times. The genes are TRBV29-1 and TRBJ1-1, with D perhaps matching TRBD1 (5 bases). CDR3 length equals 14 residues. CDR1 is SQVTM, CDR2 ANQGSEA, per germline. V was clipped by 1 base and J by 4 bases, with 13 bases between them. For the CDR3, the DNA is TGCAGCGTTGAAGGGCAAGGGGCGGGCACTGAAGCTTTCTTT. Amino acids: CSVEGQGAGTEAFF.

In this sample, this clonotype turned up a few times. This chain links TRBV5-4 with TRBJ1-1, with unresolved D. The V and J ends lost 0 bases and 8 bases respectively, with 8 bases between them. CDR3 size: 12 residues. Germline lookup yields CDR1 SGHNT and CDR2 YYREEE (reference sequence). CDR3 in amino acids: CASSLARGEAFF. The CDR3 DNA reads TGTGCCAGCAGCTTGGCCCGAGGGGAAGCTTTCTTT.

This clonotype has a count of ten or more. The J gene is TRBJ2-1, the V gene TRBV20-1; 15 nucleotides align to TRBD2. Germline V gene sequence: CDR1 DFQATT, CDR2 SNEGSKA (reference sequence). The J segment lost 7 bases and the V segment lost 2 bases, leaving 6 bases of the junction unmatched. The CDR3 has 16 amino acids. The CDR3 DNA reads TGCAGTGCTAGACCTCCGGGACTAGCGGGAGGAAATGAGCAGTTCTTC. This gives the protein CSARPPGLAGGNEQFF.

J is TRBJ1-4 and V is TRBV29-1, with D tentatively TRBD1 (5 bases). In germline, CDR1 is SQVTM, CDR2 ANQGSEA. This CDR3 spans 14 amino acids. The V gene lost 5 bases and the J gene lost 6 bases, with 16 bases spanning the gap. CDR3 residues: CSVSRVGVDEKLFF. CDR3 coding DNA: TGCAGCGTTTCCCGTGTGGGGGTCGATGAAAAACTGTTTTTT. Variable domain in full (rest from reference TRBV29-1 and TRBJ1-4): SAVISQKPSRDICQRGTSLTIQCQVDSQVTMMFWYRQQPGQSLTLIATANQGSEATYESGFVIDKFPISRPNLTFSTLTVSNMSPEDSSIYLCSVSRVGVDEKLFFGSGTQLSVL.

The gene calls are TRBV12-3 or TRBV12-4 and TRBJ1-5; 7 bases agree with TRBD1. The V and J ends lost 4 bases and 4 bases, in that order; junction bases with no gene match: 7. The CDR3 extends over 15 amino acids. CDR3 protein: CASSSLTGFNQPQHF. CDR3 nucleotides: TGTGCCAGCAGTTCCCTGACAGGGTTTAATCAGCCCCAGCATTTT.

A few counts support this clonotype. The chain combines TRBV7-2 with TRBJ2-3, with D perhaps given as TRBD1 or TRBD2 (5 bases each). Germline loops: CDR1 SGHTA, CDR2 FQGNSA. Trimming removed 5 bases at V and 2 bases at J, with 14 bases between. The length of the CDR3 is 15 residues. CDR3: CASSPYPGATDTQYF. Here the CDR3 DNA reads TGTGCCAGCAGCCCTTACCCCGGGGCCACAGATACGCAGTATTTT. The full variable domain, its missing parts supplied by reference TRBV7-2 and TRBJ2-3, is GAGVSQSPSNKVTEKGKDVELRCDPISGHTALYWYRQSLGQGLEFLIYFQGNSAPDKSGLPSDRFSAERTGGSVSTLTIQRTQQEDSAVYLCASSPYPGATDTQYFGPGTRLTVL.

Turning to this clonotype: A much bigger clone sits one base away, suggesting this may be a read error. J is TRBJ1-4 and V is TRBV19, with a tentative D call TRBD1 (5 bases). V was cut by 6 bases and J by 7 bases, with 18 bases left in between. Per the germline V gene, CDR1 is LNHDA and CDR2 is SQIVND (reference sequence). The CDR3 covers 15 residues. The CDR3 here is CASSLTPKGSEKLFF. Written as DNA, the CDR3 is TGTGCCAGTAGCCTTACCCCGAAGGGGAGTGAAAAACTGTTTTTT. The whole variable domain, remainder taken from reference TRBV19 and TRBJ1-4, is DGGITQSPKYLFRKEGQNVTLSCEQNLNHDAMYWYRQDPGQGLRLIYYSQIVNDFQKGDIAEGYSVSREKKESFPLTVTSAQKNPTAFYLCASSLTPKGSEKLFFGSGTQLSVL.

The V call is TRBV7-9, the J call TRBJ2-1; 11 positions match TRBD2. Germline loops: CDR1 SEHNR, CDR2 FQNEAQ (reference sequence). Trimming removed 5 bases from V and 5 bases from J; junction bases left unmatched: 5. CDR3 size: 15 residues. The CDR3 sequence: CASSPTSGRHNEQFF. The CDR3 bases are TGTGCCAGCAGCCCTACTAGCGGGAGACACAATGAGCAGTTCTTC.

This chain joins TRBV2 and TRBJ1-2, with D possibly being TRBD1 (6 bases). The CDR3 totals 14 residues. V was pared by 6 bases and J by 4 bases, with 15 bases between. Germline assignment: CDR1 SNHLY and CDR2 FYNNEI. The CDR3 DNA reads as TGTGCCAGCAGGTTCAGGGGAGGTAGCTATGGCTACACCTTC. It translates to CASRFRGGSYGYTF. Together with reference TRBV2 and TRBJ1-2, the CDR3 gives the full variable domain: EPEVTQTPSHQVTQMGQEVILRCVPISNHLYFYWYRQILGQKVEFLVSFYNNEISEKSEIFDDQFSVERPDGSNFTLKIRSTKLEDSAMYFCASRFRGGSYGYTFGSGTRLTVV.

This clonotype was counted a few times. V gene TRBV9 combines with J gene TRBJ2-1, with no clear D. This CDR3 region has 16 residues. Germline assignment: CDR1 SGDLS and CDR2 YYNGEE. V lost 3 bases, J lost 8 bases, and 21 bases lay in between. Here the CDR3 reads CASSELVSAVGDEQFF. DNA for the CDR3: TGTGCCAGCAGCGAACTGGTCAGCGCGGTAGGTGATGAGCAGTTCTTC. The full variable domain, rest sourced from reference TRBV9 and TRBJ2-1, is DSGVTQTPKHLITATGQRVTLRCSPRSGDLSVYWYQQSLDQGLQFLIQYYNGEERAKGNILERFSAQQFPDLHSELNLSSLELGDSALYFCASSELVSAVGDEQFFGPGTRLTVL.

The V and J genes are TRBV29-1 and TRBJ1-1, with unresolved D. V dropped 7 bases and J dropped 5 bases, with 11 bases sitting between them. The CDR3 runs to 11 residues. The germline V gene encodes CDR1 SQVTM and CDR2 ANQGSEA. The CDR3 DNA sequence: TGCAGCGCCCCTCTAGGGACTGAAGCTTTCTTT. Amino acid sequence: CSAPLGTEAFF.

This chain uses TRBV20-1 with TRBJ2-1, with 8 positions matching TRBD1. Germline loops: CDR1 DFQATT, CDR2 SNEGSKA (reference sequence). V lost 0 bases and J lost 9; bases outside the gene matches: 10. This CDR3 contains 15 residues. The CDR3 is CSARDMAGGPGEQFF. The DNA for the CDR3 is TGCAGTGCTAGAGATATGGCAGGGGGCCCAGGTGAGCAGTTCTTC.

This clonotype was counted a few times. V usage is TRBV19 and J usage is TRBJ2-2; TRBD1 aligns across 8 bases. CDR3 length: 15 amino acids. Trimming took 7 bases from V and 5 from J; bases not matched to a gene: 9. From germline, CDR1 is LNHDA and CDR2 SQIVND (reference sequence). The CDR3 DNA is TGTGCCAGTACGACCAGGGGGCGTTATACCGGGGAGCTGTTTTTT. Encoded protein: CASTTRGRYTGELFF.

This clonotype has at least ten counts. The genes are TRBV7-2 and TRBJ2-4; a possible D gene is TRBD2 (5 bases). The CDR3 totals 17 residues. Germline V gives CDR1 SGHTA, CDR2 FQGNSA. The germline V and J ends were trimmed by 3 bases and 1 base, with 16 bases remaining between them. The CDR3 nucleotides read TGTGCCAGCAGCTTGGGCGGAGGCCCGTTTGCCAAAAACATTCAGTACTTC. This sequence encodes CASSLGGGPFAKNIQYF.

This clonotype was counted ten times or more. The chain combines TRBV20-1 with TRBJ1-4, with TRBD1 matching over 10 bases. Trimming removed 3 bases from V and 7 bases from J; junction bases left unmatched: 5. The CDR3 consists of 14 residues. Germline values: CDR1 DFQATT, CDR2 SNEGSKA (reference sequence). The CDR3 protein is CSARAGTGVEKLFF. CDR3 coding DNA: TGCAGTGCTAGGGCGGGGACAGGGGTTGAAAAACTGTTTTTT.